This TCR beta chain was identified in a study of blood T cell repertoires in COVID-19. Generated by immunoSEQ multiplex PCR, the TCRdb table keeps only in-frame clones and is missing some. Here the sample spans over 200,000 clones, 87% being singletons. Per germline, CDR1 MNHEY and CDR2 SVGAGI. The CDR3 is 14 residues long. V gave up 4 bases and J gave up 5 bases; unmatched junction bases: 4. The clonotype originates from a man between 18 and 35 years old with acute COVID-19. This sequence joins TRBV6-5 and TRBJ2-7; 11 bases map to TRBD1. The specimen was PBMCs or T cells enriched from blood (not recorded which). The CDR3 DNA reads TGTGCCAGCAGTTTCGGACAGGGGGCGAACGAGCAGTACTTC. It specifies CASSFGQGANEQYF.